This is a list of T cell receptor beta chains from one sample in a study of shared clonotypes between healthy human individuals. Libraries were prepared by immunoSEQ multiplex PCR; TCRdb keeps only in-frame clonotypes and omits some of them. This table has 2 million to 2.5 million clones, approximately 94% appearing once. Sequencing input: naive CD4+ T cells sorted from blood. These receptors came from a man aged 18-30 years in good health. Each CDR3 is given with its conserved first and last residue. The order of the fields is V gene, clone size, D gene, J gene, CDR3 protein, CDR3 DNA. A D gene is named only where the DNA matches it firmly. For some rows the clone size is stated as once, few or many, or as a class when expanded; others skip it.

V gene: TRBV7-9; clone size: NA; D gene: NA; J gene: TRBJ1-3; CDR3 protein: CASSLAEGGNTIYF; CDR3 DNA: TGTGCCAGCAGCTTAGCGGAAGGCGGAAACACCATATATTTT
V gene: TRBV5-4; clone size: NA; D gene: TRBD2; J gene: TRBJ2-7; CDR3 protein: CASSTDSGRAASEQYF; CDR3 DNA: TGTGCCAGCAGCACGGATAGCGGGAGGGCCGCGTCCGAGCAGTACTTC
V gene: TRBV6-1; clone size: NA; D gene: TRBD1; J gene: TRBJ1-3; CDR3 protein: CASSAPGTVSGNTIYF; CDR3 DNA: TGTGCCAGCAGTGCCCCGGGGACAGTCTCTGGAAACACCATATATTTT
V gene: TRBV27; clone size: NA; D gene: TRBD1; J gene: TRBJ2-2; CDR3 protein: CASSLDRASVGAGELFF; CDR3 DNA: TGTGCCAGCAGTTTAGACAGGGCGAGCGTAGGTGCCGGGGAGCTGTTTTTT
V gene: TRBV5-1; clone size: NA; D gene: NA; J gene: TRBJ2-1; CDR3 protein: CASSLGGNPYNEQFF; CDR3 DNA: TGCGCCAGCAGCTTGGGGGGGAACCCCTACAATGAGCAGTTCTTC
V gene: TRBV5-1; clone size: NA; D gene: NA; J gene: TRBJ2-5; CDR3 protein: CASRNPASAETQYF; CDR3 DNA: TGCGCCAGCAGGAATCCGGCTAGCGCGGAGACCCAGTACTTC
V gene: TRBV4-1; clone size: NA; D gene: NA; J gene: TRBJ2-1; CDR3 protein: CASSGALGAYNEQFF; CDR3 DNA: TGCGCCAGCAGCGGGGCCCTTGGTGCTTACAATGAGCAGTTCTTC
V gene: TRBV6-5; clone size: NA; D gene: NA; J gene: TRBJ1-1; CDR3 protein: CASSYSGGWTEAFF; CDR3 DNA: TGTGCCAGCAGTTACTCGGGAGGATGGACTGAAGCTTTCTTT
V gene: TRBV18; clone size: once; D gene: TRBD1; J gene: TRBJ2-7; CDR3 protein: CASSPLFRGPYEQYF; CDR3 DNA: TGTGCCAGCTCACCACTATTCAGGGGGCCCTACGAGCAGTACTTC
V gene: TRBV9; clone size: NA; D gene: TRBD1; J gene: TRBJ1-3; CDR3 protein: CASSARGQGRSGNTIYF; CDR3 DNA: TGTGCCAGCAGCGCAAGGGGACAGGGCCGCTCTGGAAACACCATATATTTT
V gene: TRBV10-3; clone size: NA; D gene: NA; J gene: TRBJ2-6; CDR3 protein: CAISVDSSGANVLTF; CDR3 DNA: TGTGCCATCAGTGTGGACAGCTCTGGGGCCAACGTCCTGACTTTC
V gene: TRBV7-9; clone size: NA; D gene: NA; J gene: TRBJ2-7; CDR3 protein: CASSTSPGKAYEQYF; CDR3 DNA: TGTGCCAGCAGCACCAGCCCGGGAAAGGCCTACGAGCAGTACTTC
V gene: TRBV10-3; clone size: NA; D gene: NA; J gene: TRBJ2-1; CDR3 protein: CAISETGGLFF; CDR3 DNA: TGTGCCATCAGTGAGACCGGGGGTCTGTTCTTC
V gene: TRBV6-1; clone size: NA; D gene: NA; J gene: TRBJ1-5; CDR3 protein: CASTRTGNQPQHF; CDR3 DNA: TGTGCCAGCACAAGGACAGGCAATCAGCCCCAGCATTTT
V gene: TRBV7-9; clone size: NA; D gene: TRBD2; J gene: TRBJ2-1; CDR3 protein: CASSPPVAGPNTYNEQFF; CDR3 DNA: TGTGCCAGCAGCCCCCCAGTAGCGGGCCCCAACACCTACAATGAGCAGTTCTTC
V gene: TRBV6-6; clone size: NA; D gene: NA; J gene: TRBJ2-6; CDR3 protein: CASTAGGGANVLTF; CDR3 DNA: TGTGCCAGCACCGCGGGTGGCGGGGCCAACGTCCTGACTTTC
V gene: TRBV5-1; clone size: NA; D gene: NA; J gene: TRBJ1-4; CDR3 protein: CASSSTTGSNEKLFF; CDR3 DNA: TGCGCCAGCAGCTCTACGACAGGATCTAATGAAAAACTGTTTTTT
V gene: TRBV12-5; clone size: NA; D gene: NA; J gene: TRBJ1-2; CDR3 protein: CASGSTQNYGYTF; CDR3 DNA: TGTGCTAGTGGTTCGACGCAAAACTATGGCTACACCTTC
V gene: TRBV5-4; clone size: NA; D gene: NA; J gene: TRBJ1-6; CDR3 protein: CASSLQGINSPLHF; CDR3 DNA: TGTGCCAGCAGCTTGCAAGGGATTAATTCACCCCTCCACTTT
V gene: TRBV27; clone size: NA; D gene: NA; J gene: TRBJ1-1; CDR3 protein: CASSLSMSSGSTEAFF; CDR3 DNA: TGTGCCAGCAGTTTATCGATGAGTTCCGGGAGCACTGAAGCTTTCTTT
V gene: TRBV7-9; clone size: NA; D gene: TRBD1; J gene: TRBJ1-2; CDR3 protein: CASSLKTGYGYTF; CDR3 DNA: TGTGCCAGCAGCCTAAAGACAGGGTACGGCTACACCTTC
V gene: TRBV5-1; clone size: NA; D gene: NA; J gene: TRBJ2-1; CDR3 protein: CASSLVQGGARYEQFF; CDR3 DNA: TGCGCCAGCAGCCTGGTACAGGGCGGGGCGAGGTATGAGCAGTTCTTC
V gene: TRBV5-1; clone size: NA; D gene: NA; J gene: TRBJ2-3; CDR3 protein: CASSLTGDSTDTQYF; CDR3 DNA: TGCGCCAGCAGCTTGACAGGAGATAGCACAGATACGCAGTATTTT
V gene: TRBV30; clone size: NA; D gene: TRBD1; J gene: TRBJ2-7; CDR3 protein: CAWQGALFPYEQYF; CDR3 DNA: TGTGCCTGGCAGGGGGCCCTTTTCCCCTACGAGCAGTACTTC
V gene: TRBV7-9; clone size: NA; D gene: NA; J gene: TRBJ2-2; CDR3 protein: CASSFGRKNTGELFF; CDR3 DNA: TGTGCCAGCAGCTTTGGAAGAAAGAACACCGGGGAGCTGTTTTTT
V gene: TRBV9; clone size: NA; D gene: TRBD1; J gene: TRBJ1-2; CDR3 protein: CASSSRSGTAAF; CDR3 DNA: TGTGCCAGCAGCTCGAGATCCGGGACAGCCGCCTTC
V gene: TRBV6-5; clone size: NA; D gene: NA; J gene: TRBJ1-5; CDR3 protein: CASSYNNNQPQHF; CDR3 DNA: TGTGCCAGCAGTTACAATAACAATCAGCCCCAGCATTTT
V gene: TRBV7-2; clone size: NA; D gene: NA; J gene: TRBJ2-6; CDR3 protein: CASSLAQGLGANVLTF; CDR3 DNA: TGTGCCAGCAGCTTAGCTCAGGGTTTAGGGGCCAACGTCCTGACTTTC
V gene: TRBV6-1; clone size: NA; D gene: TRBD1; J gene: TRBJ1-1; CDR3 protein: CASSDRGSTEAFF; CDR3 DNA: TGTGCCAGCAGTGACAGGGGGAGCACTGAAGCTTTCTTT
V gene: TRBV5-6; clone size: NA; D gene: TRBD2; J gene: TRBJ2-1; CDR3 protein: CATSRLAGSSYNEQFF; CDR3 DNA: TGTGCCACAAGTCGACTAGCCGGGAGCTCCTACAATGAGCAGTTCTTC
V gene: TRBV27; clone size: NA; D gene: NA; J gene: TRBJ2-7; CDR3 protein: CASRGQNPPYEQYF; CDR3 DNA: TGTGCCAGCAGAGGACAGAATCCCCCCTACGAGCAGTACTTC
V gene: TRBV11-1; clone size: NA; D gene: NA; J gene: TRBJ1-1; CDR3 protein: CASSLSRVSEAFF; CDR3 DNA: TGTGCCAGCAGCTTAAGCAGGGTTTCTGAAGCTTTCTTT
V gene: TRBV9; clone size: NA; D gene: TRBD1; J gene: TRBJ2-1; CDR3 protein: CASSGDRGSYNEQFF; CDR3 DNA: TGTGCCAGCAGCGGAGACAGGGGATCCTACAATGAGCAGTTCTTC
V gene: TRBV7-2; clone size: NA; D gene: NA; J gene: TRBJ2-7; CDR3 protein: CASSLVFGSYEQYF; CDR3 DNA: TGTGCCAGCAGCTTAGTGTTTGGTTCCTACGAGCAGTACTTC
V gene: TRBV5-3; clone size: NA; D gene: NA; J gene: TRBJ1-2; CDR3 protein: CARSWRTNYGYTF; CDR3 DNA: TGTGCCAGAAGCTGGAGAACTAACTATGGCTACACCTTC
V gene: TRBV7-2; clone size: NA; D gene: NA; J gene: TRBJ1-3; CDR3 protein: CASSLRGVRASSGNTIYF; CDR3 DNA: TGTGCCAGCAGCTTAAGGGGGGTCAGAGCTAGCTCTGGAAACACCATATATTTT
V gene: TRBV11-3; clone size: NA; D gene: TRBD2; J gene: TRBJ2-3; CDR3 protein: CASSSRTSDADTQYF; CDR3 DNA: TGTGCCAGCAGCTCACGGACTAGCGATGCAGATACGCAGTATTTT
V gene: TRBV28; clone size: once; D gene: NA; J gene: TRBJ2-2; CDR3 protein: CASRSNTGELFF; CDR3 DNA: TGTGCCAGCCGTTCGAACACCGGGGAGCTGTTTTTT
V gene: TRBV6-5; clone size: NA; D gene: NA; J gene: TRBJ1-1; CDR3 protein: CASSSSGERTFF; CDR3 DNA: TGTGCCAGCAGTAGTTCAGGGGAGAGGACTTTCTTT
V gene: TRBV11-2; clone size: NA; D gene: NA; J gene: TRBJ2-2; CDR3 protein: CASSSQTGELFF; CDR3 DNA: TGTGCCAGCAGCTCTCAAACCGGGGAGCTGTTTTTT
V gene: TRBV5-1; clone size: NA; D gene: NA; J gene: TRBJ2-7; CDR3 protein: CASSFLQGKAYEQYF; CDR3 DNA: TGCGCCAGCAGCTTCCTACAGGGCAAAGCCTACGAGCAGTACTTC
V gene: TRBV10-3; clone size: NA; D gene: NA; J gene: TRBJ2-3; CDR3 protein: CAIRGGDTPTDTQYF; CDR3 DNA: TGTGCCATCAGGGGGGGAGATACTCCCACAGATACGCAGTATTTT
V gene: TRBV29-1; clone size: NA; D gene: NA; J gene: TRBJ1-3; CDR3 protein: CSVEGSAETGNTIYF; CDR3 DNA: TGCAGCGTTGAAGGTTCGGCAGAGACTGGAAACACCATATATTTT
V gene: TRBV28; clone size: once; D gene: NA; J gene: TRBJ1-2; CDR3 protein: CAIKKGGGITNYGYTF; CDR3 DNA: TGTGCCATCAAAAAGGGTGGGGGCATAACTAACTATGGCTACACCTTC
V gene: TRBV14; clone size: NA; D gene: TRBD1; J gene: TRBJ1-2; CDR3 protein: CASRPAGGYGYTF; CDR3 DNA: TGTGCCAGCAGACCAGCAGGGGGCTATGGCTACACCTTC
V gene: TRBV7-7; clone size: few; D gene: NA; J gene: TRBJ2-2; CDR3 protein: CASSPGLDTGELFF; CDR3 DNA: TGTGCTAGCAGCCCCGGACTGGACACCGGGGAGCTGTTTTTT
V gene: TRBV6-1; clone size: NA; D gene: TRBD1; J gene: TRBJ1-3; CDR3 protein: CASSEARGTGPTGNTIYF; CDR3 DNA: TGTGCCAGCAGTGAAGCGAGGGGGACAGGGCCGACTGGAAACACCATATATTTT
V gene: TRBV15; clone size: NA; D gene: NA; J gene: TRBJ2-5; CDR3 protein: CATSRDTGRGETQYF; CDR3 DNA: TGTGCCACCAGCAGAGATACAGGGAGAGGAGAGACCCAGTACTTC
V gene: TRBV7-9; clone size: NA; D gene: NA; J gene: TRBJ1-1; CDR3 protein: CASSSRENTEAFF; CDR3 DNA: TGTGCCAGCAGCTCCCGGGAGAACACTGAAGCTTTCTTT
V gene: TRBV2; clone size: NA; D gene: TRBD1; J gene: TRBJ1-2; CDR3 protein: CASKWDRGSVGYTF; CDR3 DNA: TGTGCCAGCAAGTGGGACAGGGGCTCAGTCGGCTACACCTTC
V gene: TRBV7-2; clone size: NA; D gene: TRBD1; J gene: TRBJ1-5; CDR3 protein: CASSPGPGTGEQPQHF; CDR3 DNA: TGTGCCAGCAGCCCCGGTCCCGGGACAGGAGAACAGCCCCAGCATTTT
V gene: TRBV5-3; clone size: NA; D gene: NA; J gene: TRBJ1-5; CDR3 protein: CARSLEGWSNQPQHF; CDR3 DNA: TGTGCCAGAAGCTTGGAAGGGTGGAGCAATCAGCCCCAGCATTTT
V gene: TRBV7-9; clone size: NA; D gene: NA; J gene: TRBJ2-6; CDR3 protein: CASSRQVGSGANVLTF; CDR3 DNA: TGTGCCAGCAGCCGACAGGTCGGCTCTGGGGCCAACGTCCTGACTTTC
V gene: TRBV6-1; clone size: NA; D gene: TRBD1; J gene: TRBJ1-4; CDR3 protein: CASSPGQALEKLFF; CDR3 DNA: TGTGCCAGCAGCCCGGGACAGGCCCTTGAAAAACTGTTTTTT
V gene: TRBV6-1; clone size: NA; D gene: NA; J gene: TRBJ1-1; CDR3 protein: CASSPAGENTEAFF; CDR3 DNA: TGTGCCAGCTCCCCCGCAGGGGAGAACACTGAAGCTTTCTTT
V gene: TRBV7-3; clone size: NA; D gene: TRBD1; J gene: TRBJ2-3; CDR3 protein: CASSRGQAPGTDTQYF; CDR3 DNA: TGTGCCAGCAGCCGGGGACAGGCCCCGGGCACAGATACGCAGTATTTT
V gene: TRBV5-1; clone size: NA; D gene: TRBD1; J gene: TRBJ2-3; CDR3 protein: CASSAQGAGTDTQYF; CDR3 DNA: TGCGCCAGCAGCGCCCAGGGGGCGGGCACAGATACGCAGTATTTT
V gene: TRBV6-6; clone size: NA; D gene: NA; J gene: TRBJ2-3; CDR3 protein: CASSPSSRQQGYTQYF; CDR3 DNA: TGTGCCAGCAGCCCCTCGAGTAGGCAGCAGGGGTATACGCAGTATTTT